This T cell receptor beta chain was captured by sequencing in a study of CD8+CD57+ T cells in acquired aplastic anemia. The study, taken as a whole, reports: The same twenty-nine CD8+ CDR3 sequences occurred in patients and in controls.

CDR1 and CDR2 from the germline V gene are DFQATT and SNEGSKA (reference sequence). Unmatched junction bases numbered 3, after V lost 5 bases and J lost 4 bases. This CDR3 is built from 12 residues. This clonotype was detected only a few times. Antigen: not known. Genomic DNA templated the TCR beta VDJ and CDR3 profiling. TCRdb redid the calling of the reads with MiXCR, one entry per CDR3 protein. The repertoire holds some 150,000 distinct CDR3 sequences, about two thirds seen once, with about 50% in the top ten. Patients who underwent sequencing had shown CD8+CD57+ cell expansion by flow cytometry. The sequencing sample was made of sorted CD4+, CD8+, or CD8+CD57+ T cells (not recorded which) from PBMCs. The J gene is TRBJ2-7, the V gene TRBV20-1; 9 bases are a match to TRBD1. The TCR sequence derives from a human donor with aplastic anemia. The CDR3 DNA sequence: TGCAGTGCTTCCGGGACAGGGTACGAGCAGTACTTC. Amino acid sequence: CSASGTGYEQYF.